One and the same sample provided the 27 T cell receptor beta chains below, sequenced in a study of blood T cell repertoires in COVID-19. Profiling relied on immunoSEQ multiplex PCR, and the TCRdb table lists in-frame clones only, not all of them. Among 150,000 or so clones listed, about 88% were seen once. Sequencing was done on a sample of peripheral blood. The origin of the receptors is a man aged 55 to 70 with COVID-19, enrolled during active disease.

The J gene is TRBJ1-2, the V gene TRBV19, with D maybe TRBD1 (6 bases). Germline V gene data show CDR1 as LNHDA and CDR2 as SQIVND (reference sequence). The CDR3 runs 12 residues. The germline V and J ends were trimmed by 7 bases and 5 bases, with 11 bases remaining between them. CDR3 in amino acids: CASIGQLYGYTF. The CDR3 DNA reads TGTGCCAGTATTGGACAGTTGTATGGCTACACCTTC.

CDR3: CSVDRGLGEQYF. In DNA form, the CDR3 reads TGCAGCGTGGACAGGGGGCTGGGAGAGCAGTACTTC. The chain joins TRBV29-1 to TRBJ2-7, with 11 bases identical to TRBD1. Germline V gives CDR1 SQVTM, CDR2 ANQGSEA. V was pared by 6 bases and J by 7 bases, with 5 bases of the junction left unmatched. The CDR3 extends over 12 amino acids.

The chain is built from TRBV10-3 and TRBJ2-5, with D uncertain. Trimming pared 4 bases from V and 3 bases from J, leaving 12 bases between. Germline V lookup: CDR1 ENHRY, CDR2 SYGVKD. The CDR3 has 14 amino acids. CDR3 coding DNA: TGTGCCATCAGTGCAGGTCCACTGAAAGAGACCCAGTACTTC. Protein: CAISAGPLKETQYF.

This clone was detected a few times. CDR3 loop: CASSVEMNTEAFF. DNA of the CDR3: TGTGCCAGCAGCGTTGAGATGAACACTGAAGCTTTCTTT. The genes are TRBV9 and TRBJ1-1; D gene unclear. The germline V gene encodes CDR1 SGDLS and CDR2 YYNGEE. The CDR3 is 13 amino acids. The V end lost 2 bases, the J end lost 0 bases, and 5 bases lay between the germline ends.

The chain is built from TRBV11-2 and TRBJ2-1, with 11 bases aligning to TRBD2. Trimming at V came to 5 bases and at J to 3 bases, leaving 6 bases not matched to a gene. The CDR3 sequence is 16 residues long. The germline V gene has CDR1 SGHAT and CDR2 FQNNGV. The CDR3 is CASSGTSGSIYNEQFF. The CDR3, as DNA: TGTGCCAGCAGCGGCACTAGCGGGAGTATCTACAATGAGCAGTTCTTC.

This chain links TRBV30 with TRBJ2-5, with D possibly being TRBD1 (6 bases). The length of the CDR3 is 15 residues. Per the germline V gene, CDR1 is GTSNPN and CDR2 is SVGIG (reference sequence). Trimming removed 2 bases at V and 5 bases at J, with 18 bases between. CDR3 sequence reads: CAWSLTGQPSETQYF. The CDR3 DNA sequence: TGTGCCTGGAGTCTAACGGGACAACCAAGCGAGACCCAGTACTTC.

The V and J genes are TRBV18 and TRBJ1-1; the match to TRBD1 covers 7 bases. Germline CDR1 and CDR2: KGHSH and LQKENI. The J segment lost 6 bases and the V segment lost 3 bases, leaving 10 bases of the junction unmatched. The CDR3 loop spans 15 amino acids. CDR3 sequence (DNA): TGTGCCAGCTCACCCATAGGACAGGAAACGGCTGAAGCTTTCTTT. Amino acid sequence: CASSPIGQETAEAFF.

This chain links TRBV4-1 with TRBJ2-7, with 11 bases aligning to TRBD1. The germline gives CDR1 MGHRA, CDR2 YSYEKL. The V segment lost 0 bases and the J segment 6 bases; nucleotides outside the gene matches: 7. The CDR3 runs to 16 residues. CDR3 sequence: CASSQDQGTGGREQYF. The CDR3 coding sequence is TGCGCCAGCAGCCAAGATCAAGGGACAGGGGGTCGCGAGCAGTACTTC.

The chain is built from TRBV4-3 and TRBJ1-1; D is unresolved. CDR1 LGHNA and CDR2 YSLEER come from the germline V gene. The length of the CDR3 is 15 residues. Trimming cost V 3 bases and J 3 bases, with 14 bases left between them. The DNA for the CDR3 is TGCGCCAGCAGCCATTCCCCCCCGCGGGACACTGAAGCTTTCTTT. It specifies CASSHSPPRDTEAFF.

The CDR3 DNA is TGTGCCAGCAGCTTAGAAGGAGCTAGCGGGAGAGTCGGGGAGCTGTTTTTT. Amino acids: CASSLEGASGRVGELFF. The rearrangement joins TRBV7-2 to TRBJ2-2; TRBD2 agrees at 10 bases. Germline values: CDR1 SGHTA, CDR2 FQGNSA. V gave up 1 base and J gave up 7 bases; unmatched junction bases: 9. The CDR3 is 17 amino acids.

The chain recombines TRBV25-1 with TRBJ2-5, with D perhaps matching TRBD1 (6 bases). The CDR3 is made up of 15 amino acids. The V gene lost 4 bases and the J gene lost 3 bases, with 15 bases spanning the gap. Looked up from germline, CDR1 is MGHDK and CDR2 is SYGVNS. Here the CDR3 reads CASSAAGVGKETQYF. The DNA for the CDR3 is TGTGCCAGCAGTGCCGCAGGGGTCGGAAAAGAGACCCAGTACTTC.

J is TRBJ2-1 and V is TRBV19; 7 positions agree with TRBD1. The CDR3 contains 13 residues. From germline, CDR1 is LNHDA and CDR2 SQIVND (reference sequence). After removal of 7 bases from V and 5 bases from J, the junction contained 5 bases not matched to a gene. DNA for the CDR3: TGTGCCAGTATCGACAGGGTTCACAATGAGCAGTTCTTC. Its protein product is CASIDRVHNEQFF.

V usage is TRBV11-2 and J usage is TRBJ1-1; D is perhaps TRBD1 (6 bases). Looked up from germline, CDR1 is SGHAT and CDR2 is FQNNGV. CDR3 size: 15 residues. V gave up 5 bases and J gave up 1 base, with 14 bases separating them. The CDR3 nucleotides are TGTGCCAGCAGCCCGGTGAGGGGGACGAACACTGAAGCTTTCTTT. Amino acid sequence: CASSPVRGTNTEAFF. Looking up the rest from reference TRBV11-2 and TRBJ1-1 gives the full variable domain: EAGVAQSPRYKIIEKRQSVAFWCNPISGHATLYWYQQILGQGPKLLIQFQNNGVVDDSQLPKDRFSAERLKGVDSTLKIQPAKLEDSAVYLCASSPVRGTNTEAFFGQGTRLTVV.

A remark on this clone: The junction departs from the called germline gene at one end, perhaps through a read error. The chain carries TRBV4-1 and TRBJ2-2; D unresolved. The CDR3 sequence is 14 residues long. Germline V lookup: CDR1 MGHRA, CDR2 YSYEKL. The CDR3 loop is CASTQPLGTGELFF. As DNA, the CDR3 is TGCGCCAGCACCCAACCCCTAGGCACCGGGGAGCTGTTTTTT.

This rearrangement joins TRBV19 to TRBJ1-4; maybe TRBD1 (6 bases). CDR3 size: 14 residues. The germline V gene has CDR1 LNHDA and CDR2 SQIVND (reference sequence). Deletions cut 7 bases from V and 7 bases from J, with 16 bases between. The CDR3 coding sequence is TGTGCCAGTAAACAGGGCGAAGGGGGTGAAAAACTGTTTTTT. Its protein is CASKQGEGGEKLFF.

This chain joins TRBV19 and TRBJ1-6; TRBD1 might be the D (5 bases). With 9 bases removed from V and 4 bases from J, the gap between germline ends came to 13 bases. The CDR3 extends over 14 amino acids. Germline CDR1 LNHDA, CDR2 SQIVND (reference sequence). CDR3 nucleotides: TGTGCCAGCGACAGACGATCGTATAATTCACCCCTCCACTTT. Translated, it gives CASDRRSYNSPLHF.

J is TRBJ1-2 and V is TRBV7-2; perhaps TRBD1 as D (5 bases). Germline CDR1 SGHTA, CDR2 FQGNSA. The CDR3 extends over 14 amino acids. Trimming cost V 4 bases and J 8 bases, with 17 bases left between them. This CDR3 is CASSSRTQRRGYTF. The CDR3, as DNA: TGTGCCAGCAGCTCCAGGACACAACGGCGGGGCTACACCTTC.

The chain links TRBV19 to TRBJ1-2; D perhaps matches TRBD1 (6 bases). The V end lost 7 bases, the J end lost 4 bases, and 19 bases lay between the germline ends. Germline CDR1 LNHDA, CDR2 SQIVND (reference sequence). The CDR3 spans 15 residues. The CDR3 DNA is TGTGCCAGTAAAATGAGCGGGACACAGGGCTATGGCTACACCTTC. Residues: CASKMSGTQGYGYTF.

The gene calls are TRBV2 and TRBJ1-5; tentatively, D is TRBD1 (6 bases). The CDR3 totals 14 residues. Germline V gene data show CDR1 as SNHLY and CDR2 as FYNNEI. Deletions cut 8 bases from V and 4 bases from J, with 15 bases between. CDR3 loop: CASGGAGINQPQHF. The CDR3 DNA follows: TGTGCCAGCGGGGGGGCAGGGATTAATCAGCCCCAGCATTTT. Together with reference TRBV2 and TRBJ1-5, the CDR3 gives the full variable domain: EPEVTQTPSHQVTQMGQEVILRCVPISNHLYFYWYRQILGQKVEFLVSFYNNEISEKSEIFDDQFSVERPDGSNFTLKIRSTKLEDSAMYFCASGGAGINQPQHFGDGTRLSIL.

The J gene is TRBJ2-4, the V gene TRBV30, with D possibly being TRBD2 (5 bases). The V and J ends lost 0 bases and 0 bases respectively, with 6 bases between them. The CDR3 is made up of 14 amino acids. Germline CDR1 GTSNPN, CDR2 SVGIG (reference sequence). The DNA of the CDR3 is TGTGCCTGGAGTGTTGAGGGAGCCAAAAACATTCAGTACTTC. Encoded protein: CAWSVEGAKNIQYF.

V is TRBV7-3 and J is TRBJ1-2; 12 bases fit TRBD1. Germline V gene lookup returns CDR1 SGHTA and CDR2 FQGTGA. The CDR3 runs 15 residues. Trimming took 3 bases from V and 7 from J; bases not matched to a gene: 6. The CDR3 is CASSLRGQGARGYTF. The CDR3 DNA sequence: TGTGCCAGCAGCTTGAGGGGACAGGGGGCGCGTGGCTACACCTTC.

This chain uses TRBV29-1 with TRBJ1-2, with a weak D call TRBD1 (5 bases). The CDR3 loop spans 12 amino acids. V was cut by 5 bases and J by 8 bases, with 15 bases left in between. The germline gives CDR1 SQVTM, CDR2 ANQGSEA. CDR3: CSVSQGLGGYTF. CDR3 in DNA: TGCAGCGTTTCCCAGGGCCTTGGAGGCTACACCTTC.

V gene TRBV7-6 combines with J gene TRBJ2-2; D may be TRBD1 (6 bases). Between the trimmed V and J ends, which lost 5 bases and 2 bases, there was a span of 21 bases. The CDR3 is made up of 18 amino acids. Germline lookup yields CDR1 SGHVS and CDR2 FNYEAQ. CDR3 sequence: CASSRVAGTKVNTGELFF. In DNA form, the CDR3 reads TGTGCCAGCAGCCGAGTGGCTGGGACAAAAGTCAACACCGGGGAGCTGTTTTTT.

In its sample, this clone was seen once. The chain links TRBV4-3 to TRBJ1-1; tentatively, D is TRBD1 (6 bases). The CDR3 is 16 residues long. The V gene lost 4 bases and the J gene lost 0 bases, with 15 bases spanning the gap. Germline CDR1 LGHNA, CDR2 YSLEER. The CDR3 DNA follows: TGCGCCAGCAGCCGGAACGGACAGTTAATGAACACTGAAGCTTTCTTT. It translates to CASSRNGQLMNTEAFF.

This chain links TRBV11-1 with TRBJ2-3; D not resolved. Germline-derived CDR1 and CDR2 are SGHAT and FQDESV (reference sequence). V gave up 1 base and J gave up 0 bases, with 8 bases separating them. The CDR3 is 15 amino acids. CDR3 in DNA: TGTGCCAGCAGCTTAGAATTGTATAGCACAGATACGCAGTATTTT. Translating gives CASSLELYSTDTQYF. The full variable domain, completed using reference TRBV11-1 and TRBJ2-3, is EAEVAQSPRYKITEKSQAVAFWCDPISGHATLYWYRQILGQGPELLVQFQDESVVDDSQLPKDRFSAERLKGVDSTLKIQPAELGDSAMYLCASSLELYSTDTQYFGPGTRLTVL.

This chain connects TRBV15 to TRBJ1-6; the match to TRBD1 covers 7 bases. Unmatched junction bases numbered 2, after V lost 0 bases and J lost 9 bases. Germline V CDR1 and CDR2: LNHNV, YYDKDF (reference sequence). The CDR3 extends over 14 amino acids. The CDR3 is CATSREAGGSPLHF. Here the CDR3 DNA reads TGTGCCACCAGCAGAGAGGCAGGGGGTTCACCCCTCCACTTT.

V gene TRBV7-2 combines with J gene TRBJ2-7, with 7 bases that match TRBD1. The CDR3 runs 16 residues. V was clipped by 0 bases and J by 0 bases; unmatched bases: 5. Germline values: CDR1 SGHTA, CDR2 FQGNSA. The CDR3 region has the DNA TGTGCCAGCAGCTTAGCGGGACAGACCCTCTCCTACGAGCAGTACTTC. Protein product: CASSLAGQTLSYEQYF.